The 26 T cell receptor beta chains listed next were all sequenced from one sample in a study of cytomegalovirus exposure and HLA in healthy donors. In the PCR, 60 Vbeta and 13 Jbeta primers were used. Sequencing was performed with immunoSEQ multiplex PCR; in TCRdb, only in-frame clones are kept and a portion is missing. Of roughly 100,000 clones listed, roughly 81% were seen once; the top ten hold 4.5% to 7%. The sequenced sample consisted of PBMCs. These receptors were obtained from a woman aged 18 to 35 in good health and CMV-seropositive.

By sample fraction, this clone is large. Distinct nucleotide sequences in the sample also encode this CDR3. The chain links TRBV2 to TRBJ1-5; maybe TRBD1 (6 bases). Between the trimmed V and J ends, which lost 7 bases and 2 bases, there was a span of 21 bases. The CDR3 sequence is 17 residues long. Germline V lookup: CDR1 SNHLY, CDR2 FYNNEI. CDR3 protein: CASTGDTRASGNQPQHF. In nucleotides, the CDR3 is TGTGCCAGCACCGGGGACACCCGGGCTTCGGGCAATCAGCCCCAGCATTTT.

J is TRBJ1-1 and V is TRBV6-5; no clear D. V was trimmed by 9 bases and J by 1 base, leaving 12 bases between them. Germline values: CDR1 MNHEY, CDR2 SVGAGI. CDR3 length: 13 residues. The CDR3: CASLLHQNTEAFF. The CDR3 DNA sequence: TGTGCCAGTTTACTGCATCAGAACACTGAAGCTTTCTTT.

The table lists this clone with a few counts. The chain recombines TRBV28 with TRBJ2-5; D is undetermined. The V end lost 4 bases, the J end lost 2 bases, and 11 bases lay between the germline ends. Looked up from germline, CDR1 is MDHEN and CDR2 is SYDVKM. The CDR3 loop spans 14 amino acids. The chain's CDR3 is CASSSDKIQETQYF. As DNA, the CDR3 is TGTGCCAGCAGTTCCGACAAGATACAAGAGACCCAGTACTTC.

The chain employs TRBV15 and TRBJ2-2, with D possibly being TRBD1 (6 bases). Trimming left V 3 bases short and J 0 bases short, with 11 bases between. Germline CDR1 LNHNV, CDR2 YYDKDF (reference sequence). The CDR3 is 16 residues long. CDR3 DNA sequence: TGTGCCACCAGCAGGGGCAGGGGAGCGAACACCGGGGAGCTGTTTTTT. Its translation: CATSRGRGANTGELFF.

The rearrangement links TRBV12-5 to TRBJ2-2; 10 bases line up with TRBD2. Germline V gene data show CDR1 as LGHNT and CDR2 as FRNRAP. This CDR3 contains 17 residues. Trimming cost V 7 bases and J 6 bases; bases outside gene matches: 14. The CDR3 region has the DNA TGTGCTAGTGCCCCTCTCGGAACTAGCGGGGTATCCGGGGAGCTGTTTTTT. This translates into CASAPLGTSGVSGELFF.

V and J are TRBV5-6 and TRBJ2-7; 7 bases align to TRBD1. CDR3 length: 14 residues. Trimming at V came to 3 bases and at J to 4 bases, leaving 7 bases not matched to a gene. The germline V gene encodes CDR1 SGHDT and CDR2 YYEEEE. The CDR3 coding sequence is TGTGCCAGCAGCTCGGTGGGACAGAATTACGAGCAGTACTTC. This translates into CASSSVGQNYEQYF.

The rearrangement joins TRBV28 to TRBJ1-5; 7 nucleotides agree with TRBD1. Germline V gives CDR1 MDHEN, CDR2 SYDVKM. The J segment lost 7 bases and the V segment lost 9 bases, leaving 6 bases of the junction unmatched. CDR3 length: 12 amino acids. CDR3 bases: TGTGCCAGTCAAACAGGGGTCCAGCCCCAGCATTTT. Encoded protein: CASQTGVQPQHF.

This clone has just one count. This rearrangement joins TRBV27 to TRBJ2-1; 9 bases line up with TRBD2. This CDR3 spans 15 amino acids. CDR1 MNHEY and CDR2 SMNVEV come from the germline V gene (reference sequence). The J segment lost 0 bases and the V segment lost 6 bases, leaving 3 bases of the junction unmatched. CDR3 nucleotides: TGTGCCAGCAGGGGACTAGCTAACTCCTACAATGAGCAGTTCTTC. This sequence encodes CASRGLANSYNEQFF.

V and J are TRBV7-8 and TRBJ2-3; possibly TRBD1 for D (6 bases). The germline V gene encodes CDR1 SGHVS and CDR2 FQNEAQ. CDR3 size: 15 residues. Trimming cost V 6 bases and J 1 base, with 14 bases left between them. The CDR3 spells CASSFRGWGTDTQYF. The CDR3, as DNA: TGTGCCAGCAGTTTTAGGGGGTGGGGCACAGATACGCAGTATTTT.

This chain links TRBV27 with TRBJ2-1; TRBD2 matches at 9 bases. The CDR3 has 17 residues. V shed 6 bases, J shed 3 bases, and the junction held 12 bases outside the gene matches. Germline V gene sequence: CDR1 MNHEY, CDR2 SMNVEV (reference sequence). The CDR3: CASSLWGGGAYYNEQFF. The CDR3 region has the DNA TGTGCCAGCAGCCTGTGGGGCGGGGGGGCATACTACAATGAGCAGTTCTTC.

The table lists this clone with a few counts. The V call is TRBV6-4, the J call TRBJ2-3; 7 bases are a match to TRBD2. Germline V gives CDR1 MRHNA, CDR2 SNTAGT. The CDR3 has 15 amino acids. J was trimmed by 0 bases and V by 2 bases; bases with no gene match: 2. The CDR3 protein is CASSDGRGSTDTQYF. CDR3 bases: TGTGCCAGCAGTGACGGGAGGGGAAGCACAGATACGCAGTATTTT.

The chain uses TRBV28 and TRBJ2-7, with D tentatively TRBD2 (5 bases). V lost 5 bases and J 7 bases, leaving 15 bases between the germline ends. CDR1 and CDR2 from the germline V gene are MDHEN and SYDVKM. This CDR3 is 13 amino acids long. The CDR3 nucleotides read TGTGCCAGCAGTCCCTCTGGAACGGGGGAGCAGTACTTC. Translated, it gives CASSPSGTGEQYF.

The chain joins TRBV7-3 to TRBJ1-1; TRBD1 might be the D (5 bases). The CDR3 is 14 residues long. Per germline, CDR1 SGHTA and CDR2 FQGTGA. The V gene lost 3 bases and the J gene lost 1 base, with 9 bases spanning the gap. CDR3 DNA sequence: TGTGCCAGCAGCTTTATGGGGGGGAACACTGAAGCTTTCTTT. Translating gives CASSFMGGNTEAFF.

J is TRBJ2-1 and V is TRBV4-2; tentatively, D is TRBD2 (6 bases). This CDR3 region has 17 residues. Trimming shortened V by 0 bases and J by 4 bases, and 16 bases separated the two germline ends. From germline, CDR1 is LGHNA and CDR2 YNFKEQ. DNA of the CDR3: TGTGCCAGCAGCCAAGAGCTAGATCGGGAGCTGTACAATGAGCAGTTCTTC. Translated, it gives CASSQELDRELYNEQFF.

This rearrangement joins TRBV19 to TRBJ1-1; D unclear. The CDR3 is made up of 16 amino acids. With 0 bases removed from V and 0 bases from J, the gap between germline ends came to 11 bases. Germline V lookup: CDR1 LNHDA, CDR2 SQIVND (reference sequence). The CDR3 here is CASSIDLAGMNTEAFF. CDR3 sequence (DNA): TGTGCCAGTAGTATAGATTTGGCGGGAATGAACACTGAAGCTTTCTTT. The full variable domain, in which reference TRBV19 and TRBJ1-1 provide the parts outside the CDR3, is DGGITQSPKYLFRKEGQNVTLSCEQNLNHDAMYWYRQDPGQGLRLIYYSQIVNDFQKGDIAEGYSVSREKKESFPLTVTSAQKNPTAFYLCASSIDLAGMNTEAFFGQGTRLTVV.

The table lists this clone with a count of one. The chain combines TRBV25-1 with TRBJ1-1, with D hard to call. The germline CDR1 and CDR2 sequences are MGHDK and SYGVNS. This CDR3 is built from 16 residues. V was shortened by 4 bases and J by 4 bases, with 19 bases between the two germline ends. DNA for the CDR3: TGTGCCAGCAGTGTAGGGATGTGGGGAGGTGGCACTGAAGCTTTCTTT. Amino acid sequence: CASSVGMWGGGTEAFF. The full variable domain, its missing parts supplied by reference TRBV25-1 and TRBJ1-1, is EADIYQTPRYLVIGTGKKITLECSQTMGHDKMYWYQQDPGMELHLIHYSYGVNSTEKGDLSSESTVSRIRTEHFPLTLESARPSHTSQYLCASSVGMWGGGTEAFFGQGTRLTVV.

CDR3 amino acids: CASSLGLSNEKLFF. The CDR3 DNA sequence: TGTGCCAGCTCACTCGGACTTTCCAATGAAAAACTGTTTTTT. The J gene is TRBJ1-4, the V gene TRBV18; unclear D gene. From germline, CDR1 is KGHSH and CDR2 LQKENI. This CDR3 has 14 amino acids. V dropped 4 bases and J dropped 5 bases, with 11 bases sitting between them.

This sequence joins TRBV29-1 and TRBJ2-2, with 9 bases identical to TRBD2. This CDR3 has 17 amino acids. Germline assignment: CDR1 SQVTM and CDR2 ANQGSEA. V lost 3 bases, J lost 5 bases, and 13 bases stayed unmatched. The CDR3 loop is CSVEEREDGWDTGELFF. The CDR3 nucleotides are TGCAGCGTTGAGGAGCGGGAGGACGGCTGGGATACCGGGGAGCTGTTTTTT.

The CDR3 sequence is CASSSQINSPLHF. CDR3 bases: TGTGCCAGCAGCTCACAGATTAATTCACCCCTCCACTTT. The chain links TRBV7-8 to TRBJ1-6; D is undetermined. Germline lookup yields CDR1 SGHVS and CDR2 FQNEAQ. V was trimmed by 4 bases and J by 6 bases, leaving 7 bases between them. The CDR3 has 13 residues.

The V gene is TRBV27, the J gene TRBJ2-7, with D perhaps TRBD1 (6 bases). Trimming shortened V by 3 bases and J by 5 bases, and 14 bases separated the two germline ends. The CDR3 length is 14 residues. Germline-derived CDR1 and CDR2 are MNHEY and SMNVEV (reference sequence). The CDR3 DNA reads TGTGCCAGCAGTTTCGTCAGGGGTGACCACGAGCAGTACTTC. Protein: CASSFVRGDHEQYF.

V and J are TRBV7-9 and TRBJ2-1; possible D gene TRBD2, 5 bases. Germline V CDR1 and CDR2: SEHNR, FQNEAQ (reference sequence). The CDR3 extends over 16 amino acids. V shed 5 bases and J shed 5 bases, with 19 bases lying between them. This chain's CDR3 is CASSLPGRRVDNEQFF. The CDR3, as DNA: TGTGCCAGCAGCCTTCCGGGTCGGCGGGTGGACAATGAGCAGTTCTTC.

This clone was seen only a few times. The chain's CDR3 is CASKSSGSYEQYF. For the CDR3, the DNA is TGTGCCAGTAAGAGTAGCGGGTCCTACGAGCAGTACTTC. V is TRBV19 and J is TRBJ2-7; TRBD2 matches 7 bases. The CDR3 runs 13 residues. V was clipped by 7 bases and J by 1 base; unmatched bases: 4. Germline assignment: CDR1 LNHDA and CDR2 SQIVND (reference sequence).

The CDR3 bases are TGTGCCAGCAGCTTAGTTGGGGGGGCTCGCACTGAAGCTTTCTTT. Amino acids: CASSLVGGARTEAFF. This rearrangement joins TRBV7-2 to TRBJ1-1; D may be TRBD1 (6 bases). CDR1 and CDR2 from the germline V gene are SGHTA and FQGNSA. The CDR3 sequence is 15 residues long. The V gene lost 1 base and the J gene lost 4 bases, with 13 bases spanning the gap.

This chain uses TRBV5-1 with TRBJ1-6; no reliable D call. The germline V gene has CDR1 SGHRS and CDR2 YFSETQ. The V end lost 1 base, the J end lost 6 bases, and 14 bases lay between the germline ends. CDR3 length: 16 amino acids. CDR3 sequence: CASSLRTGPGNSPLHF. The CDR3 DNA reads TGCGCCAGCAGCTTGCGGACTGGTCCTGGTAATTCACCCCTCCACTTT.

The CDR3 loop is CALMRTGLTDTQYF. The CDR3 DNA is TGTGCCCTAATGCGGACAGGGCTGACAGATACGCAGTATTTT. V usage is TRBV6-7 and J usage is TRBJ2-3, with TRBD1 matching over 8 bases. TRBV6-7 is filed as an ORF, its function uncertain. V gave up 11 bases and J gave up 3 bases; unmatched junction bases: 10. The CDR3 spans 14 residues.

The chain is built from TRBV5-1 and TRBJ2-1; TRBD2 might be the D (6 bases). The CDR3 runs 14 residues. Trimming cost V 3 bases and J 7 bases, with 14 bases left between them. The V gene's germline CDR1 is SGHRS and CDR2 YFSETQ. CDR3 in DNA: TGCGCCAGCAGCTGGGGGGAAGAGGGGAATGAGCAGTTCTTC. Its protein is CASSWGEEGNEQFF.